This TCR beta chain originates from a study of radiotherapy plus CTLA-4 blockade in lung cancer (dated by TCRdb to the late 2010s). For the wider study: Among enrolled patients, under 20% had an objective response and roughly 30% reached disease control. The full study reports these points: After treatment with radiotherapy and ipilimumab, TCR clones that came from tumors expanded in the peripheral blood. Increased serum interferon-beta after radiation, together with early dynamic changes in blood T cell clones, were reported to be the strongest predictors of response.

Receptor libraries were prepared by the immunoSEQ multiplex PCR assay. Imported from immuneACCESS, the table was reduced by TCRdb to in-frame sequences with V and J called. These copies leave out some clones; in studies compared against another copy, an unresolved V gene accounts for under half, and the cause of the remainder is not known. The sample data list about 110,000 clones, and 81% of these were observed just once. 3.3% of the sample belongs to the ten largest clones. The study tested focal radiation therapy combined with CTLA-4 blockade (ipilimumab) in patients with chemo-refractory metastatic non-small-cell lung cancer. Worth noting for this clone: The clone's antigen remains unknown. No base quality information exists; no much larger clone differs at one position.

Via the germline V gene, CDR1 is SGHDN and CDR2 FVKESK. The germline V end is reduced by 6 bases and the J end by 5 bases; junction bases left unmatched: 9. The CDR3 sequence holds 14 residues, the cysteine and phenylalanine included. Of all the DNA, just the CDR3 is kept, 42 bases in frame from base 1. The sequencing here drew on peripheral blood, taken from a patient treated with radiotherapy plus ipilimumab. This receptor chain uses TRBV14 and TRBJ1-2; 7 nucleotides in the junction match TRBD1. The clonotype comes from a human donor with non-small cell lung cancer that progressed on radiotherapy plus ipilimumab. Some clones in this sample may be carry-over from other donors' samples. The CDR3 region has the sequence CASSYSDRTYGYTF. In nucleotides, the sequence is TGTGCCAGCAGTTACTCGGACAGGACTTATGGCTACACCTTC.